This T cell receptor beta chain came from a study of radiotherapy plus CTLA-4 blockade in lung cancer. Looking at the study overall: Objective response was observed in over 15% of patients, and disease control in roughly 30%.

With respect to this clone: Its antigen is currently unknown.

Broader study findings: Interferon-beta, together with early blood T cell clone dynamics, reportedly best predicted response. There was expansion of tumor-derived TCR clones in blood after radiotherapy plus ipilimumab.

The germline CDR1 and CDR2 sequences are MNHNY and SVGAGI (reference sequence). V shed 3 bases and J shed 0 bases, with 12 bases lying between them. The CDR3 is 16 residues long. Generated by immunoSEQ multiplex PCR, the TCRdb table keeps only in-frame clones and is missing some. The data contain about 95,000 clones, roughly 80% of them singletons. CTLA-4 blockade using ipilimumab, together with focal radiation, was received by patients with chemo-refractory metastatic non-small-cell lung cancer. The sequence derives from a human donor with non-small cell lung cancer who had stable disease on radiotherapy plus ipilimumab. V usage is TRBV6-6 and J usage is TRBJ1-3; D unclear. Sequencing was performed on peripheral blood, taken from a patient treated with radiotherapy plus ipilimumab. The CDR3 is CASSYLDLSSGNTIYF. The CDR3 DNA reads TGTGCCAGCAGTTATCTCGACCTGAGCTCTGGAAACACCATATATTTT.